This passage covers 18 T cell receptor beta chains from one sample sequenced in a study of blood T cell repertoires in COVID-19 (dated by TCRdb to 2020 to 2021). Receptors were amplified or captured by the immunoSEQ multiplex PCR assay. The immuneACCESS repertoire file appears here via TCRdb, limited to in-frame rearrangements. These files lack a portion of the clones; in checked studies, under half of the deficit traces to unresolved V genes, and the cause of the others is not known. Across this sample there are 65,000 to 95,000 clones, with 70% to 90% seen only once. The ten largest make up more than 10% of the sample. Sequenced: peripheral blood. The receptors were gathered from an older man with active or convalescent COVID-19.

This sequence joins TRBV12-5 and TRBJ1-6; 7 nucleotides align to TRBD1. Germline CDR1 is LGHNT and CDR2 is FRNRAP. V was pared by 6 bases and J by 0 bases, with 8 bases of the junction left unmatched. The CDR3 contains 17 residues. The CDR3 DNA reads TGTGCTAGTGGGAGCCGACAGGGCTTCTCCTATAATTCACCCCTCCACTTT. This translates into CASGSRQGFSYNSPLHF. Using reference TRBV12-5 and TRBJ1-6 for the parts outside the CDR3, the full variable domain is DARVTQTPRHKVTEMGQEVTMRCQPILGHNTVFWYRQTMMQGLELLAYFRNRAPLDDSGMPKDRFSAEMPDATLATLKIQPSEPRDSAVYFCASGSRQGFSYNSPLHFGNGTRLTVT.

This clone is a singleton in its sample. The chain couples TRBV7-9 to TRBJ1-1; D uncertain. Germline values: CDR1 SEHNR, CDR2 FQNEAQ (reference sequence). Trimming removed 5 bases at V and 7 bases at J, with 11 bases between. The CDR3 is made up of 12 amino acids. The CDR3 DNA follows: TGTGCCAGCAGCCCTCGTGGCGGTGAAGCTTTCTTT. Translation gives CASSPRGGEAFF.

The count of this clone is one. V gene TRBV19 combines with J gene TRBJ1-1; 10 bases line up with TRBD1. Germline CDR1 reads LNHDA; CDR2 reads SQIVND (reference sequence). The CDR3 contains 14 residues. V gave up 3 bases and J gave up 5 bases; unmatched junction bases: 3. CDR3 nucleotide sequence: TGTGCCAGTAGTATTGGGACAGGGGTAACTGAAGCTTTCTTT. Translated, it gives CASSIGTGVTEAFF.

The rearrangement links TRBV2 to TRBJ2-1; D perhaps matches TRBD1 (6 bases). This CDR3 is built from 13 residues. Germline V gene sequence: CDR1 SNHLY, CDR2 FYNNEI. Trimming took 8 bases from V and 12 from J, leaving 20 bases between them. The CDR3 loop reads CASSEGELIGQFF. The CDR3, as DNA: TGTGCCAGCTCCGAGGGGGAACTCATTGGGCAGTTCTTC.

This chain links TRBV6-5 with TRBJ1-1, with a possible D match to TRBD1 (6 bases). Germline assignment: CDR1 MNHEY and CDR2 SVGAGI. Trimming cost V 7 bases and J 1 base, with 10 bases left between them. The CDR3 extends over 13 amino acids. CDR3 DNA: TGTGCCAGCACTATGACAGGGAACACTGAAGCTTTCTTT. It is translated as CASTMTGNTEAFF.

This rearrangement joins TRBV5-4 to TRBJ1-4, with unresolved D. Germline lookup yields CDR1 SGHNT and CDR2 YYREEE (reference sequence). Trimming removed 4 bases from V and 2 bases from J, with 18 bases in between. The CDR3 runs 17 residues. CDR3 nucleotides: TGTGCCAGCAGCCCTTGGGCGCAGGAAAACACTAATGAAAAACTGTTTTTT. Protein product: CASSPWAQENTNEKLFF.

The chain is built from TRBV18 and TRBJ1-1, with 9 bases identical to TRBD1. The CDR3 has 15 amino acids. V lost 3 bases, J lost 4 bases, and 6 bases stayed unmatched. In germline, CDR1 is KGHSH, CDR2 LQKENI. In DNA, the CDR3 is TGTGCCAGCTCACCGTCCGGACAGGGGCTCACTGAAGCTTTCTTT. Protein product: CASSPSGQGLTEAFF. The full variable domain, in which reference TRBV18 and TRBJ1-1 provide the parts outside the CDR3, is NAGVMQNPRHLVRRRGQEARLRCSPMKGHSHVYWYRQLPEEGLKFMVYLQKENIIDESGMPKERFSAEFPKEGPSILRIQQVVRGDSAAYFCASSPSGQGLTEAFFGQGTRLTVV.

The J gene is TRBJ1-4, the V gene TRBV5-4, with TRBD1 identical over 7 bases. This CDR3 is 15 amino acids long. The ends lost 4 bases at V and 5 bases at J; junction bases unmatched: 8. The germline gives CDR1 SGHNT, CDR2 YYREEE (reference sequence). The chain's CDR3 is CASSERQGINEKLFF. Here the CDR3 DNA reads TGTGCCAGCAGCGAACGACAGGGTATAAATGAAAAACTGTTTTTT.

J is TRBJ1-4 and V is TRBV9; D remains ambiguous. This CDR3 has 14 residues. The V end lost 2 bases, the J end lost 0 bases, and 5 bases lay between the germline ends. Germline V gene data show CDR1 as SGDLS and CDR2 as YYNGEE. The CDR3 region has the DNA TGTGCCAGCAGCGTGAAGCCAACTAATGAAAAACTGTTTTTT. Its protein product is CASSVKPTNEKLFF. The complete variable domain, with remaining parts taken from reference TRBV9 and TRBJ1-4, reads DSGVTQTPKHLITATGQRVTLRCSPRSGDLSVYWYQQSLDQGLQFLIQYYNGEERAKGNILERFSAQQFPDLHSELNLSSLELGDSALYFCASSVKPTNEKLFFGSGTQLSVL.

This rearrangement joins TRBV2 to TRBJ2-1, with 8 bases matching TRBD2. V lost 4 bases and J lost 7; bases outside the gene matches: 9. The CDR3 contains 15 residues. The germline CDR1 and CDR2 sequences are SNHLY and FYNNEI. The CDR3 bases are TGTGCCAGCAGTGGGGACGGGGGGGCTTATAATGAGCAGTTCTTC. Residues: CASSGDGGAYNEQFF. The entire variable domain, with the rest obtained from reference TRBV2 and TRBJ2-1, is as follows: EPEVTQTPSHQVTQMGQEVILRCVPISNHLYFYWYRQILGQKVEFLVSFYNNEISEKSEIFDDQFSVERPDGSNFTLKIRSTKLEDSAMYFCASSGDGGAYNEQFFGPGTRLTVL.

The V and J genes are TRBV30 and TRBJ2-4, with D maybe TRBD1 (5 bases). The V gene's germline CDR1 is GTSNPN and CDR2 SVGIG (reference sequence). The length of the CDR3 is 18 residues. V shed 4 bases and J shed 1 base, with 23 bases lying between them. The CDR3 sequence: CAWTVKGQGVRAKNIQYF. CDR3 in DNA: TGTGCCTGGACCGTCAAGGGGCAGGGTGTTAGGGCCAAAAACATTCAGTACTTC.

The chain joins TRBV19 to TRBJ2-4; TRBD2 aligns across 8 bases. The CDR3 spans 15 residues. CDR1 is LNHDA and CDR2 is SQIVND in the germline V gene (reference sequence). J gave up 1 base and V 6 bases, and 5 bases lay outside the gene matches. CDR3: CASSLTGGAKNIQYF. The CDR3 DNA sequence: TGTGCCAGTAGCCTTACGGGGGGGGCCAAAAACATTCAGTACTTC.

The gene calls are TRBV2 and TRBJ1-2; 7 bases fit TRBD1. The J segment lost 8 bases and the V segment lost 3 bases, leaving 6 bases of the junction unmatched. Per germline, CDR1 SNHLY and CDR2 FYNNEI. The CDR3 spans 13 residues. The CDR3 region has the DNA TGTGCCAGCAGTGATGGGACAGTTACCGGCTACACCTTC. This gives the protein CASSDGTVTGYTF.

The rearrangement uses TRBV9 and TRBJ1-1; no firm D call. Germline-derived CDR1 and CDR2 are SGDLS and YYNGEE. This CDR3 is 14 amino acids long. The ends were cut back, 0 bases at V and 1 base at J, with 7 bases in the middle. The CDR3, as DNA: TGTGCCAGCAGCGTAGGAACAGCGAACACTGAAGCTTTCTTT. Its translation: CASSVGTANTEAFF.

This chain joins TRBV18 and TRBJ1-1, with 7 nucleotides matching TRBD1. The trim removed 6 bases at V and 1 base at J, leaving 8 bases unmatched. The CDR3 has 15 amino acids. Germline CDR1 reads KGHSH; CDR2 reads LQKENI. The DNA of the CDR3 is TGTGCCAGCTCCGCCGCCGGGACAGAGAACACTGAAGCTTTCTTT. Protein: CASSAAGTENTEAFF.

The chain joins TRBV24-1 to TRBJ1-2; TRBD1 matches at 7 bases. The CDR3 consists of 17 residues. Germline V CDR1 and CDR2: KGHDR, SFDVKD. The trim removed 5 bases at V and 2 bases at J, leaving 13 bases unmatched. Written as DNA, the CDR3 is TGTGCCACCAGTGCCTCCTCCGGGACAGATGGGAACTATGGCTACACCTTC. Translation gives CATSASSGTDGNYGYTF.

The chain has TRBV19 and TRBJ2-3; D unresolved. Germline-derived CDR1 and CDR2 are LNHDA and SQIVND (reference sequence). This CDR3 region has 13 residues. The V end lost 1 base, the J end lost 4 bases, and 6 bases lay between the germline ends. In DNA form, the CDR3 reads TGTGCCAGTAGTATAGCACAGTCAGATACGCAGTATTTT. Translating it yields CASSIAQSDTQYF.

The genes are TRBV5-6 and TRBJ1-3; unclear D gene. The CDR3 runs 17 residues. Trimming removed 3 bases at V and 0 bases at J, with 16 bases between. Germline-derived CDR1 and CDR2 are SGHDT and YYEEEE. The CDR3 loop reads CASSSNPLAVSGNTIYF. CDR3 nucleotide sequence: TGTGCCAGCAGCTCCAATCCGTTGGCCGTCTCTGGAAACACCATATATTTT.